Shown below are 7 T cell receptor beta chains from a single sample sequenced in a study of monozygotic twins with inflammatory bowel disease. After re-calling the 5' RACE reads, TCRdb lists one entry per CDR3 protein, DNA absent. Its table lists around 370,000 distinct CDR3 sequences. The sample comprised blood. Receptors were obtained from a human donor with ulcerative colitis or Crohn's disease, or a healthy co-twin of an affected twin (not recorded which).

This rearrangement joins TRBV5-4 to TRBJ2-1; TCRdb's assignment of TRBD1 cannot be checked, as there is no DNA. Germline CDR1 reads SGHNT; CDR2 reads YYREEE (reference sequence). This CDR3 spans 15 amino acids. The chain's CDR3 is CASSLAQGIGNEQFF.

The rearrangement uses TRBV4-3 and TRBJ2-5; the TRBD1 assignment by TCRdb is unverifiable without DNA. The germline CDR1 and CDR2 sequences are LGHNA and YSLEER. The CDR3 has 16 residues. The CDR3 sequence is CASSQEGRTTEETQYF.

The gene calls are TRBV19 and TRBJ2-2. Germline-derived CDR1 and CDR2 are LNHDA and SQIVND (reference sequence). This CDR3 contains 13 residues. The CDR3 sequence is CASSIVGAGELFF.

The chain carries TRBV5-1 and TRBJ2-3; without DNA, the TCRdb call of TRBD2 cannot be checked. The CDR3 extends over 17 amino acids. Germline CDR1 and CDR2: SGHRS and YFSETQ. The chain's CDR3 is CASSLAWVAGITDTQYF.

The chain couples TRBV20-1 to TRBJ1-2; TCRdb calls TRBD1, which cannot be checked without DNA. CDR1 and CDR2 (germline): DFQATT, SNEGSKA (reference sequence). The CDR3 has 14 amino acids. The CDR3 spells CSARSRQGDYGYTF.

The chain has TRBV5-1 and TRBJ2-7; there is no DNA to check the TCRdb D call of TRBD2. This CDR3 region has 15 residues. Germline assignment: CDR1 SGHRS and CDR2 YFSETQ. The CDR3 protein is CASTESGGSSYEQYF.

This rearrangement joins TRBV30 to TRBJ2-1; lacking DNA, the TRBD2 call made by TCRdb goes unchecked. Germline CDR1 reads GTSNPN; CDR2 reads SVGIG (reference sequence). This CDR3 is 15 amino acids long. CDR3 region: CAWGLAGGRVNEQFF.